This T cell receptor beta chain was sequenced for a study of CD4 T cells in relation to SARS-CoV-2 and coronaviruses. Study details: Crossreactive spike epitopes shared across donors were mapped to their HLA restriction.

Only in-frame clones appear in the TCRdb table, and some are missing; sequencing was by immunoSEQ multiplex PCR. The data hold about 60,000 clones, with less than 95% observed a single time. Unexposed donor CD4+ T cells date from about 2011-2018, before the COVID-19 pandemic. CD4 enrichment then naive enrichment separated naive from memory CD4+ cells. A remark on this clone: What it binds is not known.

The V gene end was trimmed by 3 bases and the J gene end by 4 bases; junction bases not matched to a gene: 6. The CDR3 loop spans 14 amino acids. Per germline, CDR1 LGHNA and CDR2 YNFKEQ. General study points: No donor gave both pre-pandemic and post-infection samples. Crossreactive clones expanded significantly less to SARS-CoV-2 than monoreactive clones.

This sequence originates from a human donor in good health. Source material: naive CD4+ T cells from PBMCs. The subset was: naive CD4+ T cells isolated by negative enrichment. The chain has TRBV4-2 and TRBJ2-7; 7 bases map to TRBD1. The CDR3 bases are TGTGCCAGCAGCCAGGCAGGGGGTACTTACGAGCAGTACTTC. Residues: CASSQAGGTYEQYF.